One and the same sample provided the 24 T cell receptor beta chains below, sequenced in a study of graft-versus-host responses after intestinal transplantation. Their cognate antigens are unknown. Profiling relied on immunoSEQ multiplex PCR, and the TCRdb table lists in-frame clones only, not all of them. In the table there are roughly 120,000 clones, roughly 95% of which are singletons. The specimen comprised unstimulated CD8+ T cells sorted from spleen or lymph node cells, sampled before intestinal transplant. The receptors originated from a human donor who received an intestinal transplant.

The gene calls are TRBV14 and TRBJ1-1; D gene ambiguous. This CDR3 spans 14 amino acids. Germline CDR1 is SGHDN and CDR2 is FVKESK. Trimming left V 6 bases short and J 0 bases short, with 11 bases between. The CDR3 is CASSLGGVNTEAFF. CDR3 in DNA: TGTGCCAGCAGTCTCGGCGGGGTGAACACTGAAGCTTTCTTT.

The CDR3 is CASSGGDQPYNEQFF. The CDR3 region has the DNA TGTGCCAGCAGCGGAGGGGACCAACCCTACAATGAGCAGTTCTTC. The chain joins TRBV5-6 to TRBJ2-1; a possible D gene is TRBD2 (6 bases). This CDR3 has 15 residues. Germline loops: CDR1 SGHDT, CDR2 YYEEEE. V was pared by 4 bases and J by 2 bases, with 13 bases between.

In this sample, this clone turned up once. V is TRBV9 and J is TRBJ2-3, with D possibly TRBD1 on 5 matching bases. V lost 0 bases to trimming and J lost 5 bases, with 22 bases between them. The CDR3 is 18 amino acids. CDR1 is SGDLS, CDR2 YYNGEE, per germline. As DNA, the CDR3 is TGTGCCAGCAGCGTAGGACAGTTCAAAATTCAAAACGGAGATACGCAGTATTTT. It codes for CASSVGQFKIQNGDTQYF.

V is TRBV5-8 and J is TRBJ1-5; D is perhaps TRBD1 (6 bases). The CDR3 has 16 amino acids. Trimming left V 1 base short and J 7 bases short, with 18 bases between. Germline V gives CDR1 SGHTS, CDR2 YDEGEE. CDR3 bases: TGTGCCAGCAGCTTGCTCCTGGGGGCAGGGAGGCAGCCCCAGCATTTT. This gives the protein CASSLLLGAGRQPQHF.

The chain is built from TRBV27 and TRBJ1-2, with 7 bases aligning to TRBD1. The germline CDR1 and CDR2 sequences are MNHEY and SMNVEV (reference sequence). V lost 6 bases to trimming and J lost 4 bases; unmatched junction nucleotides: 17. The CDR3 loop spans 17 amino acids. Here the CDR3 reads CASRGVTRGGRSYGYTF. The CDR3, as DNA: TGTGCCAGCAGGGGGGTGACCAGGGGGGGGCGTAGCTATGGCTACACCTTC.

This chain connects TRBV5-6 to TRBJ2-2; no reliable D call. The CDR3 is made up of 12 amino acids. The germline V gene has CDR1 SGHDT and CDR2 YYEEEE. V was cut by 2 bases and J by 6 bases, with 5 bases left in between. The CDR3 region is CASSFGAGELFF. The CDR3 coding sequence is TGTGCCAGCAGCTTTGGGGCCGGGGAGCTGTTTTTT.

This rearrangement joins TRBV5-6 to TRBJ1-5; the match to TRBD1 covers 7 bases. This CDR3 is 15 amino acids long. The J segment lost 2 bases and the V segment lost 3 bases, leaving 5 bases of the junction unmatched. Germline CDR1 is SGHDT and CDR2 is YYEEEE. In nucleotides, the CDR3 is TGTGCCAGCAGCTCCCAGGGGGTAGGCAATCAGCCCCAGCATTTT. Residues: CASSSQGVGNQPQHF.

The chain couples TRBV29-1 to TRBJ2-2; 7 bases line up with TRBD2. V shed 1 base and J 5 bases; nucleotides not matched to a gene: 4. CDR3 size: 14 residues. From germline, CDR1 is SQVTM and CDR2 ANQGSEA. This CDR3 is CSVEGLAETGELFF. The CDR3 DNA follows: TGCAGCGTTGAAGGGCTAGCGGAAACCGGGGAGCTGTTTTTT.

This chain links TRBV5-6 with TRBJ2-3, with D uncertain. The CDR3 is 12 residues long. The ends were cut back, 2 bases at V and 1 base at J, with 2 bases in the middle. Germline-derived CDR1 and CDR2 are SGHDT and YYEEEE. The CDR3 loop is CASSFGTDTQYF. The CDR3 coding sequence is TGTGCCAGCAGCTTCGGCACAGATACGCAGTATTTT.

This clone came up once. V is TRBV29-1 and J is TRBJ1-3; 7 positions agree with TRBD1. The CDR3 length is 13 residues. Germline V gene data show CDR1 as SQVTM and CDR2 as ANQGSEA. V lost 4 bases to trimming and J lost 7 bases; unmatched junction nucleotides: 7. The CDR3, as DNA: TGCAGCGTTGGACAGGGTGCGGAGAACACCATATATTTT. It codes for CSVGQGAENTIYF.

The chain is built from TRBV19 and TRBJ2-1; 10 nucleotides line up with TRBD2. Unmatched junction bases numbered 4, after V lost 5 bases and J lost 6 bases. The germline CDR1 and CDR2 sequences are LNHDA and SQIVND (reference sequence). This CDR3 has 14 amino acids. The CDR3 sequence is CASSWASGSNEQFF. In DNA, the CDR3 is TGTGCCAGTAGTTGGGCTAGCGGGAGCAATGAGCAGTTCTTC.

This sequence joins TRBV9 and TRBJ1-1, with 8 bases identical to TRBD1. The V gene end was trimmed by 4 bases and the J gene end by 0 bases; junction bases not matched to a gene: 5. In germline, CDR1 is SGDLS, CDR2 YYNGEE. The CDR3 is 15 residues long. CDR3 residues: CASSRTGLMNTEAFF. As DNA, the CDR3 is TGTGCCAGCAGCCGGACAGGGCTGATGAACACTGAAGCTTTCTTT.

The chain is built from TRBV6-5 and TRBJ1-1; no firm D call. Germline V gene sequence: CDR1 MNHEY, CDR2 SVGAGI. CDR3 length equals 13 residues. V gave up 6 bases and J gave up 1 base, with 9 bases separating them. The CDR3 DNA sequence: TGTGCCAGCAGCATCACAGCGAACACTGAAGCTTTCTTT. As protein: CASSITANTEAFF.

The rearrangement links TRBV10-1 to TRBJ2-1; 12 nucleotides line up with TRBD2. Germline V gene lookup returns CDR1 WNHNN and CDR2 SYGVQD (reference sequence). The CDR3 has 14 residues. Trimming cost V 6 bases and J 9 bases; bases outside gene matches: 6. CDR3 loop: CASSFLAGGGEQFF. In DNA, the CDR3 is TGCGCCAGCAGCTTTCTAGCGGGAGGGGGTGAGCAGTTCTTC.

The chain has TRBV11-2 and TRBJ2-7; D is possibly TRBD1 (6 bases). The CDR3 contains 14 residues. The ends were cut back, 3 bases at V and 1 base at J, with 10 bases in the middle. Germline CDR1 SGHAT, CDR2 FQNNGV. DNA of the CDR3: TGTGCCAGCAGCTTCGCTGGGACATCCTACGAGCAGTACTTC. It specifies CASSFAGTSYEQYF.

As concerns this clone: At the DNA level, this CDR3 is encoded by other sequences in the same sample as well. The chain is built from TRBV29-1 and TRBJ1-1; no definite D call. Trimming removed 6 bases at V and 4 bases at J, with 9 bases between. The CDR3 length is 11 residues. Looked up from germline, CDR1 is SQVTM and CDR2 is ANQGSEA. The CDR3: CSVPTGTEAFF. In DNA, the CDR3 is TGCAGCGTCCCGACGGGCACTGAAGCTTTCTTT.

The chain has TRBV6-1 and TRBJ1-1; 10 positions agree with TRBD1. V trimming: 6 bases; J trimming: 0 bases; junction bases outside the gene matches: 4. There are 15 residues in the CDR3. The germline gives CDR1 MNHNS, CDR2 SASEGT. CDR3 sequence (DNA): TGTGCCAGCAGCCCGGGACAGGGGATGAACACTGAAGCTTTCTTT. Amino acid sequence: CASSPGQGMNTEAFF.

The chain uses TRBV19 and TRBJ1-2, with 9 bases lining up with TRBD1. Trimming cost V 3 bases and J 3 bases; bases outside gene matches: 8. CDR1 LNHDA and CDR2 SQIVND come from the germline V gene (reference sequence). The CDR3 covers 16 residues. CDR3 in amino acids: CASSISSGTGYYGYTF. DNA of the CDR3: TGTGCCAGTAGTATTTCCTCCGGGACAGGGTACTATGGCTACACCTTC.

The chain recombines TRBV29-1 with TRBJ2-3; 10 bases fit TRBD1. The CDR3 sequence is 14 residues long. Looked up from germline, CDR1 is SQVTM and CDR2 is ANQGSEA. V dropped 4 bases and J dropped 2; count of bases not matched to a gene: 3. The CDR3 sequence: CSVAGQGFTDTQYF. CDR3 in DNA: TGCAGCGTTGCGGGACAGGGGTTCACAGATACGCAGTATTTT.

The chain combines TRBV10-3 with TRBJ1-1; possible D gene TRBD1, 5 bases. Germline V gene lookup returns CDR1 ENHRY and CDR2 SYGVKD. The ends were cut back, 2 bases at V and 6 bases at J, with 13 bases in the middle. There are 14 residues in the CDR3. The CDR3 nucleotides are TGTGCCATCAGTGAGCTCCAGGGCGACGCTGAAGCTTTCTTT. The encoded protein is CAISELQGDAEAFF.

The gene calls are TRBV4-1 and TRBJ2-3, with 9 bases that match TRBD2. This CDR3 is built from 16 residues. Trimming took 0 bases from V and 3 from J; bases not matched to a gene: 4. Germline V gene lookup returns CDR1 MGHRA and CDR2 YSYEKL. The CDR3 is CASSQDAAGGTDTQYF. The CDR3 coding sequence is TGCGCCAGCAGCCAAGATGCGGCGGGAGGGACAGATACGCAGTATTTT.

The V and J genes are TRBV7-9 and TRBJ2-7; 8 nucleotides agree with TRBD1. The CDR3 totals 13 residues. V gave up 5 bases and J gave up 3 bases; unmatched junction bases: 3. Germline lookup yields CDR1 SEHNR and CDR2 FQNEAQ (reference sequence). DNA for the CDR3: TGTGCCAGCAGCGGCGGGACAGGCTACGAGCAGTACTTC. Translation: CASSGGTGYEQYF.

V and J are TRBV4-2 and TRBJ2-7; 11 bases align to TRBD2. J gave up 3 bases and V 1 base, and 2 bases lay outside the gene matches. The length of the CDR3 is 15 residues. Germline V gene lookup returns CDR1 LGHNA and CDR2 YNFKEQ. The CDR3 DNA is TGTGCCAGCAGCCAAGTGGGGACTAGCGGCTACGAGCAGTACTTC. Translating gives CASSQVGTSGYEQYF.

This clone was recorded only once. The chain links TRBV6-1 to TRBJ2-1; D gene ambiguous. Germline CDR1 is MNHNS and CDR2 is SASEGT. V lost 4 bases, J lost 4 bases, and 5 bases lay in between. The CDR3 consists of 12 residues. The CDR3 coding sequence is TGTGCCAGCAGTGGAGAATACAATGAGCAGTTCTTC. It encodes CASSGEYNEQFF.